This T cell receptor beta chain was obtained from a study of CD8+ T cells in alopecia areata. The wider study: Among treated patients, oral tofacitinib was administered at 5 to 10 mg twice daily. The study gave tofacitinib for 6 to 18 months, then 6 months off drug.

Germline CDR1 and CDR2: SGHAT and FQNNGV. V was shortened by 5 bases and J by 4 bases, with 12 bases between the two germline ends. CDR3 length: 13 residues. Extracted RNA was reverse transcribed into cDNA, the sequencing template. Clones were sequenced by immunoSEQ multiplex PCR, and TCRdb holds only the in-frame ones, with some missing. Of 65,000 to 70,000 clones listed, roughly 61% were seen once; the top ten hold approximately 19%. The V gene is TRBV11-2, the J gene TRBJ2-7, with a possible D match to TRBD1 (6 bases). The sequence derives from a human donor with alopecia areata. This material consisted of CD8+ T cells sorted from blood, taken at week 0. The CDR3 DNA is TGTGCCAGCAGCGCAGGGGACAATTACGAGCAGTACTTC. As protein: CASSAGDNYEQYF.